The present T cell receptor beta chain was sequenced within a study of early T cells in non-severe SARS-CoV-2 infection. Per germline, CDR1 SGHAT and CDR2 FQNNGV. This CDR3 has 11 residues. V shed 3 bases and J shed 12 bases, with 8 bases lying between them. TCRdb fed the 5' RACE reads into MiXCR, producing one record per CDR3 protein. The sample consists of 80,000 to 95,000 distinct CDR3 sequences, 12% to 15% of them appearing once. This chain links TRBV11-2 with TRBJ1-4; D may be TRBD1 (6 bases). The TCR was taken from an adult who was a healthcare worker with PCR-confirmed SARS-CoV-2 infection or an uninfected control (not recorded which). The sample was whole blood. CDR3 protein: CASSFQGQLFF. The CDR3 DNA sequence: TGTGCCAGCAGCTTCCAGGGGCAACTGTTTTTT.